A single sample is the source of the 8 T cell receptor beta chains below, sequenced in a study of shared clonotypes between healthy human individuals. Sequencing used immunoSEQ multiplex PCR; TCRdb keeps in-frame clones, though not all of them. The sample has 700,000 or so clones, around 72% seen once. Material for sequencing was memory CD4+ T cells sorted from blood. Subset indicated: CD45RA-negative fraction. The source is a woman aged 25 to 45 in good health.

The V call is TRBV28, the J call TRBJ2-7; perhaps TRBD2 as D (5 bases). This CDR3 comprises 14 residues. V was pared by 4 bases and J by 6 bases, with 16 bases between. From germline, CDR1 is MDHEN and CDR2 SYDVKM. The CDR3 DNA follows: TGTGCCAGCAGTTCCCCGGGCAGCGGCGGCGAGCAGTACTTC. It specifies CASSSPGSGGEQYF.

About this clone: At one end, the junction sequence differs from germline, possibly due to a read error. The chain is built from TRBV7-2 and TRBJ2-7; 7 bases align to TRBD2. Germline loops: CDR1 SGHTA, CDR2 FQGNSA. The CDR3 loop spans 11 amino acids. The chain's CDR3 is CASSLGGRWDF. The DNA of the CDR3 is TGTGCCAGCAGCTTGGGGGGGAGGTGGGACTTC.

This clone was counted between two and nine times. This CDR3 is also generated by other DNA sequences in the sample. The chain joins TRBV5-1 to TRBJ2-1, with D perhaps TRBD1 (5 bases). CDR3 length equals 15 residues. Germline CDR1 reads SGHRS; CDR2 reads YFSETQ. V lost 4 bases to trimming and J lost 4 bases, with 15 bases between them. The chain's CDR3 is CASSPDSALYNEQFF. The CDR3 DNA reads TGCGCCAGCAGCCCCGACAGCGCCCTTTACAATGAGCAGTTCTTC.

The genes are TRBV5-1 and TRBJ2-2, with D possibly matching TRBD1 (6 bases). The germline V and J ends were trimmed by 2 bases and 7 bases, with 12 bases remaining between them. Germline values: CDR1 SGHRS, CDR2 YFSETQ. The CDR3 has 14 residues. The CDR3 protein is CASSLSGADGELFF. In DNA, the CDR3 is TGCGCCAGCAGCTTATCAGGGGCTGACGGGGAGCTGTTTTTT. The whole variable domain, filled in from reference TRBV5-1 and TRBJ2-2, reads KAGVTQTPRYLIKTRGQQVTLSCSPISGHRSVSWYQQTPGQGLQFLFEYFSETQRNKGNFPGRFSGRQFSNSRSEMNVSTLELGDSALYLCASSLSGADGELFFGEGSRLTVL.

J is TRBJ1-2 and V is TRBV7-3, with D possibly matching TRBD1 (5 bases). The V gene lost 1 base and the J gene lost 2 bases, with 11 bases spanning the gap. This CDR3 spans 15 amino acids. Germline V gives CDR1 SGHTA, CDR2 FQGTGA. CDR3: CASSLNQGQNYGYTF. As DNA, the CDR3 is TGTGCCAGCAGCTTAAATCAGGGCCAAAACTATGGCTACACCTTC.

This chain joins TRBV5-4 and TRBJ2-7; TRBD1 aligns across 9 bases. There are 14 residues in the CDR3. The V and J ends lost 6 bases and 1 base, in that order; junction bases with no gene match: 5. CDR1 is SGHNT and CDR2 is YYREEE in the germline V gene (reference sequence). The CDR3 coding sequence is TGTGCCAGCACCATACAGGGGGCTTCCTACGAGCAGTACTTC. As protein: CASTIQGASYEQYF.

The V call is TRBV7-6, the J call TRBJ2-5; maybe TRBD1 (6 bases). Between the trimmed V and J ends, which lost 1 base and 4 bases, there was a span of 16 bases. The CDR3 consists of 16 residues. Looked up from germline, CDR1 is SGHVS and CDR2 is FNYEAQ. The CDR3 protein is CASSLGGNQGRETQYF. The CDR3 DNA reads as TGTGCCAGCAGCTTAGGGGGAAACCAGGGGAGAGAGACCCAGTACTTC.

This clone turned up a few times. This chain uses TRBV12-5 with TRBJ1-1; possible D gene TRBD1, 5 bases. The CDR3 runs to 12 residues. Trimming took off 5 bases at V and 9 bases at J, with 13 bases between the two ends. The germline CDR1 and CDR2 sequences are LGHNT and FRNRAP. The DNA of the CDR3 is TGTGCTAGTGGTCTAGGTCAGGGCCAAGCTTTCTTT. Its protein product is CASGLGQGQAFF.